This T cell receptor beta chain originates from a study of CD4 T cells in relation to SARS-CoV-2 and coronaviruses. CDR1 is SGHRS, CDR2 YFSETQ, per germline. V was clipped by 4 bases and J by 10 bases; unmatched bases: 15. This CDR3 spans 18 amino acids. Notes on this clone: Its target is unknown.

Clones were sequenced by immunoSEQ multiplex PCR, and TCRdb holds only the in-frame ones, with some missing. This table holds some 21,000 clones, 70% to 80% found once. The unexposed donors gave CD4+ T cells in 2011-2018, prior to COVID-19. Isolation of CD4+ T cells took place after less than 13 days in culture. The V gene is TRBV5-1, the J gene TRBJ2-1, with TRBD2 identical over 15 bases. The material sequenced was CD4+ T cells from PBMCs, cultured in vitro. This sequence originates from a human donor in good health. CDR3 sequence (DNA): TGCGCCAGCAGCAAAGTCCTGGGACTAGCGGGAGGCCGTGTCGAGCAGTTCTTC. Amino acids: CASSKVLGLAGGRVEQFF.